The rows below give T cell receptor beta chains drawn from one sample of a study of blood T cell repertoires in COVID-19. Only in-frame clones appear in the TCRdb table, and some are missing; sequencing was by immunoSEQ multiplex PCR. Here the sample spans roughly 200,000 clones, 89% being singletons. The sample consisted of PBMCs or T cells enriched from blood (not recorded which). These receptors originate from a woman aged 40-49 years with acute COVID-19. The CDR3 runs from the conserved cysteine through the conserved F or W.

>TRBV16|TRBJ1-2
CASSHTSGGENYGYTF
>TRBV5-8|TRBJ2-7
CASTTPGQPYEQYF
>TRBV3-1/TRBV3-2|TRBJ1-3
CASSPIGSGNTIYF
>TRBV7-9|TRBJ1-2
CASSPTPGQGFSGYTF
>TRBV23-1|TRBJ1-1
CASSQPFGKGVNTEAFF
>TRBV6-7|TRBJ2-3
CASSSRGAREDTQYF
>TRBV9|TRBJ2-7
CASSVGPSGGYEQYF
>TRBV5-1|TRBJ2-5
CASSPGVLAGEETQYF
>TRBV3-1/TRBV3-2|TRBJ2-7
CASSQKNSGEQYF
>TRBV5-8|TRBJ1-2
CASSPDRGGYGYTF
>TRBV29-1|TRBJ2-1
CSVPEIYEQFF
>TRBV12-5|TRBJ2-3
CASGLVLRQGQDTQYF
>TRBV15|TRBJ1-5
CATSGQTGRWQPQHF
>TRBV27|TRBJ2-1
CASGTSPNEQFF
>TRBV6-5|TRBJ1-1
CASSYSGTAEAFF
>TRBV19|TRBJ1-5
CASSIVKGGDQPQHF